The subject of this entry is one T cell receptor (beta chain). The target antigen is unknown. This sample was taken from a study of radiotherapy plus CTLA-4 blockade in lung cancer. Whole-study results and caveats: Reports identified early blood T cell clone dynamics, with interferon-beta, as the best response predictor. The study found tumor-derived TCR clones expanded in blood after radiotherapy plus ipilimumab.

Germline lookup yields CDR1 MNHNY and CDR2 SVGAGI (reference sequence). The V gene end was trimmed by 4 bases and the J gene end by 4 bases; junction bases not matched to a gene: 2. The CDR3 extends over 14 amino acids. Measured with immunoSEQ multiplex PCR; TCRdb has only the in-frame clones, and not every one. Of tens of thousands of clones in the sample, about four fifths were seen once. The V call is TRBV6-6, the J call TRBJ2-7; 12 bases line up with TRBD2. The receptor's source is a human donor with non-small cell lung cancer who had a partial response to radiotherapy plus ipilimumab. Some clones in this sample may be carry-over from other donors' samples. Sequences were derived from peripheral blood, sampled from a patient treated with radiotherapy plus ipilimumab. The CDR3 sequence is CASSLTSGRYEQYF. The CDR3 bases are TGTGCCAGCAGTTTAACTAGCGGGAGGTACGAGCAGTACTTC.